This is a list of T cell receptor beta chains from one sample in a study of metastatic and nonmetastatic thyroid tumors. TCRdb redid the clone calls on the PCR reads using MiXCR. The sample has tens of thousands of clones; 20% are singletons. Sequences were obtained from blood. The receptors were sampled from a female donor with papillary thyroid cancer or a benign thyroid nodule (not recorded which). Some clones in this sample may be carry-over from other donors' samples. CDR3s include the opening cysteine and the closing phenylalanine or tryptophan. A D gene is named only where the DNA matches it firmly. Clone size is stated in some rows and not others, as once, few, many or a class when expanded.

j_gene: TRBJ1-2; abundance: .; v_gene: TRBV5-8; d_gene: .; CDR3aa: CASSLSTYGYTF; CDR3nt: TGTGCCAGCAGCTTGAGCACCTATGGCTACACCTTC
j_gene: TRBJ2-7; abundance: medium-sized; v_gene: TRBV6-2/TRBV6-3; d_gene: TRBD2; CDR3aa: CASRLLAGPHEQYF; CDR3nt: TGTGCCAGCAGGCTTCTAGCGGGACCTCACGAGCAGTACTTC
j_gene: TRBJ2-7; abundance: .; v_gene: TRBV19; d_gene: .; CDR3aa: CASSMGGTAYEQYF; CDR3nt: TGTGCCAGTAGTATGGGCGGGACGGCCTACGAGCAGTACTTC
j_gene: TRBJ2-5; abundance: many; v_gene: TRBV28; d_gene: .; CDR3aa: CASSIALEETQYF; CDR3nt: TGTGCCAGCAGTATTGCATTAGAAGAGACCCAGTACTTC
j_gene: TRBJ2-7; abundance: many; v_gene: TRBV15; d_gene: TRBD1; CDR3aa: CATSRVTGGVRPYEQYF; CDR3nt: TGTGCCACCAGCAGAGTGACAGGGGGCGTTCGCCCCTACGAGCAGTACTTC
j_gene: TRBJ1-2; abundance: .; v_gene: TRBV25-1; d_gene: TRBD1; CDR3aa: CASSPTAGRGRRAGGYGYTF; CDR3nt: TGTGCCAGCAGTCCAACCGCAGGCAGGGGGCGCCGCGCGGGAGGGTATGGCTACACCTTC
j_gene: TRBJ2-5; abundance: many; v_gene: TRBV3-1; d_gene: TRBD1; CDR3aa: CASSRAPGTVGKKETQYF; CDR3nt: TGTGCCAGCAGCCGAGCACCCGGGACAGTGGGAAAAAAAGAGACCCAGTACTTC
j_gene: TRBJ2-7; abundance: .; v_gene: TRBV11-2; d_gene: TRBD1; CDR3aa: CASSLEDRVYYEQYF; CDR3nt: TGTGCCAGCAGCTTAGAGGACAGGGTCTACTACGAGCAGTACTTC
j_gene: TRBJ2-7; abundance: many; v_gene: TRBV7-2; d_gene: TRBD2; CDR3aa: CASSLDSSGSYEQYF; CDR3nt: TGTGCCAGCAGCTTAGATTCTAGCGGGAGCTACGAGCAGTACTTC
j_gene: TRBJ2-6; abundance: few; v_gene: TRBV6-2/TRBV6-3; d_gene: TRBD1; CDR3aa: CASTKEGAAGANVLTF; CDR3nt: TGTGCCAGCACCAAAGAGGGGGCCGCTGGGGCCAACGTCCTGACTTTC
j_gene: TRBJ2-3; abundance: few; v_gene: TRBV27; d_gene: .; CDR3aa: CASSPEVTPSTDTQYF; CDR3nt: TGCGCCAGCAGCCCTGAAGTCACACCTAGCACAGATACGCAGTATTTT
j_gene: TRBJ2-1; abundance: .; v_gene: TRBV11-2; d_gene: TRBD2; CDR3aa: CASSPTGTSATGEQFF; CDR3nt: TGTGCCAGCAGCCCCACCGGGACTAGCGCGACGGGCGAGCAGTTCTTC
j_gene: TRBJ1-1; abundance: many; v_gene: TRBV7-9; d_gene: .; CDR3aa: CASSSGGGLGAEAFF; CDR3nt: TGTGCCAGCAGCTCGGGGGGGGGACTGGGCGCTGAAGCTTTCTTT
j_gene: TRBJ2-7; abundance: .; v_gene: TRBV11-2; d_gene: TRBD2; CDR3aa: CASSLSSSGILREHYF; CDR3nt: TGTGCCAGCAGCTTATCTTCTAGCGGGATTCTGCGCGAGCATTACTTC
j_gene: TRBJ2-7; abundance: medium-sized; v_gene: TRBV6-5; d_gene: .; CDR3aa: CASSYRRVVREVHEQYF; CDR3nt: TGTGCCAGCAGTTATCGGAGGGTCGTGCGTGAAGTCCACGAGCAGTACTTC
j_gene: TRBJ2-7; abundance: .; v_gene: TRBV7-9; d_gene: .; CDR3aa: CASSGGLSGNYEQYF; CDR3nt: TGTGCCAGCAGCGGAGGATTATCGGGCAACTACGAGCAGTACTTC
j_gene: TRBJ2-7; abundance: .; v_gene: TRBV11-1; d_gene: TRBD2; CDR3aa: CAVKRSAGGPPGEQYF; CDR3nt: TGTGCCGTCAAACGATCGGCGGGAGGGCCGCCGGGTGAGCAGTACTTC
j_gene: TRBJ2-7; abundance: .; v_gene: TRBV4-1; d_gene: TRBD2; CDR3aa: CASSQQLAITYEQYF; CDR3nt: TGCGCCAGCAGCCAACAACTAGCGATTACCTACGAGCAGTACTTC
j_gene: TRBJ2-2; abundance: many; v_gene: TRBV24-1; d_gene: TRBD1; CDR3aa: CATSDLQGDVNTGELFF; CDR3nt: TGTGCCACCAGTGATTTACAGGGGGACGTGAACACCGGGGAGCTGTTTTTT
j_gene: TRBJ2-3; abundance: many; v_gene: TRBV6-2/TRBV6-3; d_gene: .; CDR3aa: CASSYSKITGEGVTDTQYF; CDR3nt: TGTGCCAGCAGTTACTCGAAGATTACGGGGGAAGGGGTCACAGATACGCAGTATTTT
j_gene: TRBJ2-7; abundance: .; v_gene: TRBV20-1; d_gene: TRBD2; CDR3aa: CSARTSGRGTYEQYF; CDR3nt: TGCAGTGCTAGGACTAGCGGGAGGGGGACGTACGAGCAGTACTTC
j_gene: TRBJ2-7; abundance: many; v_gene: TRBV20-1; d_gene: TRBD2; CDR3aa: CSAASILAESSYEQYF; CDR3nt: TGCAGTGCTGCGTCTATACTAGCGGAGTCTTCCTACGAGCAGTACTTC
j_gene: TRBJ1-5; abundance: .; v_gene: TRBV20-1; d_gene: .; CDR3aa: CSARSHNDRWGQPQHF; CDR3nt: TGCAGTGCTAGAAGCCATAATGACAGGTGGGGTCAGCCCCAGCATTTT
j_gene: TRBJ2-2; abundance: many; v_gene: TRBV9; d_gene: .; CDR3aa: CASSNWTGELFF; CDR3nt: TGTGCCAGCAGCAATTGGACCGGGGAGCTGTTTTTT
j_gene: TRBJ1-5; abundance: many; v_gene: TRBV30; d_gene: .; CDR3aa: CAWSVFSYNQPQHF; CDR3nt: TGTGCCTGGAGTGTATTTTCTTACAATCAGCCCCAGCATTTT
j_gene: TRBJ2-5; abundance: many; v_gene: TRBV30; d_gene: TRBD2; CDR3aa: CAWSRLGGSRLRTQYF; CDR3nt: TGTGCCTGGAGTAGGCTGGGAGGGTCGAGATTAAGGACCCAGTACTTC
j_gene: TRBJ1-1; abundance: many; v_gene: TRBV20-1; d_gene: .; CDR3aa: CSAETVNTEAFF; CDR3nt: TGCAGTGCTGAGACAGTTAACACTGAAGCTTTCTTT
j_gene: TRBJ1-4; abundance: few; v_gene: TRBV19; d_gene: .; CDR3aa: CASSSDSGRRNEKLFF; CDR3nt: TGTGCCAGTAGTTCAGACTCGGGACGGAGAAATGAAAAACTGTTTTTT
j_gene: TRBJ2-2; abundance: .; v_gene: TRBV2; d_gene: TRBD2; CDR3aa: CASSDRAGGSGELFF; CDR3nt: TGTGCCAGCAGTGATAGAGCGGGGGGGAGCGGGGAGCTGTTTTTT
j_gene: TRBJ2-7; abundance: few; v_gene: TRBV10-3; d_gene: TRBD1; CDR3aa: CAISESRGRQEQYF; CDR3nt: TGTGCCATCAGTGAGTCTAGGGGGCGTCAAGAGCAGTACTTC
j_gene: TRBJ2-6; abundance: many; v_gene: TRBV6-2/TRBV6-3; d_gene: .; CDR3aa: CASSYGGTGANVLTF; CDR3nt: TGTGCCAGCAGTTACGGGGGGACTGGGGCCAACGTCCTGACTTTC
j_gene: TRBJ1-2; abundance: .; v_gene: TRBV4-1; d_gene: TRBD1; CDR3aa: CASSPTGQGMGGYTF; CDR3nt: TGCGCCAGCAGCCCCACGGGACAGGGGATGGGTGGCTACACCTTC
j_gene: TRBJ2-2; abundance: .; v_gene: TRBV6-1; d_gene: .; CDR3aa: CASSALARNTGELFF; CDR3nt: TGTGCCAGCAGTGCCCTAGCCAGAAACACCGGGGAGCTGTTTTTT
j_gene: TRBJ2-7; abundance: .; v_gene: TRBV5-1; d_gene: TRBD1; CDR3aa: CASSLARGYSYEQYF; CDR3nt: TGCGCCAGCAGCTTGGCCAGGGGGTATTCCTACGAGCAGTACTTC
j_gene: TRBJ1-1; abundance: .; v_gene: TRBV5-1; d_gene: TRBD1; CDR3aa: CASSFWGQGRSTEAFF; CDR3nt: TGCGCCAGCAGCTTTTGGGGACAGGGAAGGAGCACTGAAGCTTTCTTT
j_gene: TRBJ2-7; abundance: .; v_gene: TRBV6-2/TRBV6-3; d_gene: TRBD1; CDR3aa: CASRFWTGGEQYF; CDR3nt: TGTGCCAGCAGATTTTGGACAGGTGGTGAGCAGTACTTC
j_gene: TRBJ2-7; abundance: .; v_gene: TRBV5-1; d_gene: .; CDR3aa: CASSLGGGTYEQYF; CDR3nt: TGCGCCAGCAGCCTCGGAGGCGGCACCTACGAGCAGTACTTC
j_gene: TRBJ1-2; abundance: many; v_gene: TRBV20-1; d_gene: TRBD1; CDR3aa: CSARATGTGGYNYGYTF; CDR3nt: TGCAGTGCTAGGGCGACCGGGACAGGGGGTTATAACTATGGCTACACCTTC
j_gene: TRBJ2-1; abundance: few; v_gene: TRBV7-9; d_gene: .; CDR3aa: CASSLNGLHEQFF; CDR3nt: TGTGCCAGCAGCTTAAACGGGCTGCATGAGCAGTTCTTC
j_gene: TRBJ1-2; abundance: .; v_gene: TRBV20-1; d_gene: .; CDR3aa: CSASSGAGYGYTF; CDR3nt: TGCAGTGCTAGCTCCGGCGCAGGATATGGCTACACCTTC
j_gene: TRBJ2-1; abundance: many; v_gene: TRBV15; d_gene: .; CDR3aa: CATSRVDSGYNEQFF; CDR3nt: TGTGCCACCAGCAGAGTAGATAGCGGATACAATGAGCAGTTCTTC
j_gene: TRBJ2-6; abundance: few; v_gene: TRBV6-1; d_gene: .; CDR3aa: CASSGKGDGANVLTF; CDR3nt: TGTGCCAGCAGTGGCAAGGGGGACGGGGCCAACGTCCTGACTTTC
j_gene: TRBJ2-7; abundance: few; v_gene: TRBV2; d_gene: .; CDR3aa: CASSSGRSYEQYF; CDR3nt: TGTGCCAGCAGTTCGGGCCGGTCCTACGAGCAGTACTTC
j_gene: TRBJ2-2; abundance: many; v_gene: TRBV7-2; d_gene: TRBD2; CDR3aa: CASSLSGRAGTGELFF; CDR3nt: TGTGCCAGCAGCTTAAGCGGGAGGGCCGGGACCGGGGAGCTGTTTTTT